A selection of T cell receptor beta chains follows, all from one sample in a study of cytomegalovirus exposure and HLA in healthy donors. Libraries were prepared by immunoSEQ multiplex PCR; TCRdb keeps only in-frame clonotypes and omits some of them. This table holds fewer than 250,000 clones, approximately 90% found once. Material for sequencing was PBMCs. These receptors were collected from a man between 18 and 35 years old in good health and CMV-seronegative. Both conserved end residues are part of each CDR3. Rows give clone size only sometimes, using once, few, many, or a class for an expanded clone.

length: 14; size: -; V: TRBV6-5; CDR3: CASSPGGTWETQYF
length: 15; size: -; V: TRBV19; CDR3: CASSVTGGGHNEQFF
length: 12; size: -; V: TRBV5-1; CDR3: CASRQGATEAFF
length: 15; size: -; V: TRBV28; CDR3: CASTPPGTSGYEQYF
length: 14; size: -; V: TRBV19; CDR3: CASSGLASSRRLYF
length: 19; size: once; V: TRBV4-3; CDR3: CASSRHSGLAGVDTGELFF
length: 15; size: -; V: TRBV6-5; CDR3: CASSYLRGRGTEAFF
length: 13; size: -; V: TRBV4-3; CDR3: CASSLQGVNEQFF
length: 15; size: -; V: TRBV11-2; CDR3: CASRGQVYSGNTIYF
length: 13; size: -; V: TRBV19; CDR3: CASSIRTTGEQYF
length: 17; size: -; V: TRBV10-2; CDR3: CASSDLMTSGNTGELFF
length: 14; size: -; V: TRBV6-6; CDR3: CASSYSQEDRTQYF
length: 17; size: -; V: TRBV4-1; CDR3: CASSQDQGTGDNQPQHF
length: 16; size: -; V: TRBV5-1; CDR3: CASSLRQGTMNTEAFF
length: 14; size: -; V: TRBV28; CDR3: CASNRAGDAGELFF
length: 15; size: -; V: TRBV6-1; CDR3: CASSGWDRGYDEQYF
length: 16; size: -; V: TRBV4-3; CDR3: CASSHALAGGLDTQYF
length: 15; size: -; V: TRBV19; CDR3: CASSIGTGWSYEQYF
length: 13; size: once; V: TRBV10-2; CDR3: CASSDIGAGGYTF
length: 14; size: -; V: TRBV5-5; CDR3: CASSGGQGNEKLFF
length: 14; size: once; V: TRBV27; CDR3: CASRKTASQETQYF
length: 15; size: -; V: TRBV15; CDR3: CATSNSGTGNEKLFF
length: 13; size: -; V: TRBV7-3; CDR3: CASGTVNTGELFF
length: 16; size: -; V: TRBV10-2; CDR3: CASSDSTGEGGETQYF
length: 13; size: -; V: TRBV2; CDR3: CASSETREETQYF
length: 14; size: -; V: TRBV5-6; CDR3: CASSLGRYQETQYF
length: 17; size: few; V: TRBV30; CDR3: CAWTRGLTVATNEKLFF
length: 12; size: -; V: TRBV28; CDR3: CASSQGDTEAFF